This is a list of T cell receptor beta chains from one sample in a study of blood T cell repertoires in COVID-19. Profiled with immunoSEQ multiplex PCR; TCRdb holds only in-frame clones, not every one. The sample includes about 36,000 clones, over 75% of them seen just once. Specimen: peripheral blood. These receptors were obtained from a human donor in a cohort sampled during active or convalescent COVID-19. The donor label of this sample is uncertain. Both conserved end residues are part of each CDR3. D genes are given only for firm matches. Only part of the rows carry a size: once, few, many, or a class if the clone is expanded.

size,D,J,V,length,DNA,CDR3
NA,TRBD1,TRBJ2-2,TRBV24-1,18,TGTGCCACCAGTGATCCGGGACAGGGCCCCCTTAACACCGGGGAGCTGTTTTTT,CATSDPGQGPLNTGELFF
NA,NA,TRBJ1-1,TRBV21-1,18,TGTGCCAGCGGATACGACAGGGGGGGGGATATGATGAACACTGAAGCTTTCTTT,CASGYDRGGDMMNTEAFF
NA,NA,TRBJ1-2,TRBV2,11,TGTGCCAGCGGCGGGGACTATGGCTACACCTTC,CASGGDYGYTF
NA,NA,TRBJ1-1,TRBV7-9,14,TGTGCCAGCAGCTTAGCGTCGACGGGGACTGAAGCTTTCTTT,CASSLASTGTEAFF
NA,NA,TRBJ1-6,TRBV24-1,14,TGTGCCACCAGCCGACAGGAGCCTAATTCACCCCTCCACTTT,CATSRQEPNSPLHF
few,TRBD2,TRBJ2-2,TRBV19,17,TGTGCCAGTAGTATGCGAGCGGGAGCTGGTGGGACCGGGGAGCTGTTTTTT,CASSMRAGAGGTGELFF
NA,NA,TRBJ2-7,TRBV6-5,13,TGTGCCAGCAGGGGAATGACTAGGTACGAGCAGTACTTC,CASRGMTRYEQYF
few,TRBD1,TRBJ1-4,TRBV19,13,TGTGCCACCGGACAGGTCGATAATGAAAAACTGTTTTTT,CATGQVDNEKLFF
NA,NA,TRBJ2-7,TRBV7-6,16,TGTGCCAGCAGCCTGGGTTATGGGCGGGCCAACTACGAGCAGTACTTC,CASSLGYGRANYEQYF
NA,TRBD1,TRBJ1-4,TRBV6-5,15,TGTGCCAGCAGTCCCCGGGACAGGCGGAATGAAAAACTGTTTTTT,CASSPRDRRNEKLFF
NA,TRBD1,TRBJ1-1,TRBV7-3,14,TGTGCCAGCAGCTACGACAGGGGGGGCACTGAAGCTTTCTTT,CASSYDRGGTEAFF
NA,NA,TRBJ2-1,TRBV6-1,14,TGTGCCAGCAGTGAAGGGAGCTCCTACAATGAGCAGTTCTTC,CASSEGSSYNEQFF
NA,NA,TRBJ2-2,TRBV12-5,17,TGTGCTAGTGGTCCCCTGGAGGCTTTTCCGAACACCGGGGAGCTGTTTTTT,CASGPLEAFPNTGELFF
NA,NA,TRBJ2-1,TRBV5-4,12,TGTGCCAGCAGCCTTCAGGGGAATGAGCAGTTCTTC,CASSLQGNEQFF
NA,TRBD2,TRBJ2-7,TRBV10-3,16,TGTGCCATCAGTGACCCGGGACTAGCGGCCACCTACGAGCAGTACTTC,CAISDPGLAATYEQYF
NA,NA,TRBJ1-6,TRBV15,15,TGTGCCACCAGACCGGGACACCAACCAACTTCACCCCTCCACTTT,CATRPGHQPTSPLHF
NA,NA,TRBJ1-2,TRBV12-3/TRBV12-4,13,TGTGCCAGCAGTTTACCACCTAGCTATGGCTACACCTTC,CASSLPPSYGYTF
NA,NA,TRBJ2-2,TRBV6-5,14,TGTGCCAGCAGTACTCACAGGGACACCGGGGAGCTGTTTTTT,CASSTHRDTGELFF
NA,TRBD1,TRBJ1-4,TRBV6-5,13,TGTGCCAGCTCGCCGGGCCCAGGGGGAAAACTGTTTTTT,CASSPGPGGKLFF
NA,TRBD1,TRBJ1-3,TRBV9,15,TGTGCCAGCAGCGTATCCGGGACAGGGGTGGACACCATATATTTT,CASSVSGTGVDTIYF
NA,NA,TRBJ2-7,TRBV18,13,TGTGCCAGCTCACGGACTGGTGTAGACGAGCAGTACTTC,CASSRTGVDEQYF
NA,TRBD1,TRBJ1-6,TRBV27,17,TGTGCCAGCAGTCCAGATACCGGGACAGGGGGAAGGTCACCCCTCCACTTT,CASSPDTGTGGRSPLHF
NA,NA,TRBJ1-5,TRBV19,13,TGTGCCAGTAGTGCCCGGGAGGTTGAGCCCCAGCATTTT,CASSAREVEPQHF
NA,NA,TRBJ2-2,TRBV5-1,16,TGCGCCAGCAGCTTGGGCCTAGCGCTGAACACCGGGGAGCTGTTTTTT,CASSLGLALNTGELFF
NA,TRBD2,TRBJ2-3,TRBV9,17,TGTGCCAGCAGCGTAGACGGTCCGAGCGGGAGGGCCTCAACGCAGTATTTT,CASSVDGPSGRASTQYF
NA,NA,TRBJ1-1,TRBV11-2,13,TGTGCCAGCAGCTACGGACAAAACACTGAAGCTTTCTTT,CASSYGQNTEAFF
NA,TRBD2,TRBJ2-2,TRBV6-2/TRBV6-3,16,TGTGCCAGCAGTTCGCGCCGACTAGCTACTGACGGGGAGCTGTTTTTT,CASSSRRLATDGELFF
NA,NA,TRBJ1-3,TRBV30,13,TGTGCCTGGAGTCCCAGGGGTGGAAACACCATATATTTT,CAWSPRGGNTIYF
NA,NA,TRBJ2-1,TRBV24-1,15,TGTGCCACCAGTGATACATCAGTAAATGTCGATGAGCAGTTCTTC,CATSDTSVNVDEQFF
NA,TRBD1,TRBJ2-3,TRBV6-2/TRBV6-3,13,TGTGCCAGCAGCGGACAGGGTTACGATACGCAGTATTTT,CASSGQGYDTQYF